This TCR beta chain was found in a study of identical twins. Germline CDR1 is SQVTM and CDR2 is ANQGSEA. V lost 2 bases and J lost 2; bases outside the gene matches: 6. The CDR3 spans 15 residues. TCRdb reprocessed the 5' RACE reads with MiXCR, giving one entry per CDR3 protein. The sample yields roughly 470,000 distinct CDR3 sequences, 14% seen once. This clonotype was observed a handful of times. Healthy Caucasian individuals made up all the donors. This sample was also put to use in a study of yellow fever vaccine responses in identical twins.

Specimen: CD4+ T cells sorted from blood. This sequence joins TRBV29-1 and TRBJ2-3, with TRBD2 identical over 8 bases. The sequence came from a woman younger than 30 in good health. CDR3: CSVENIAGTTDTQYF. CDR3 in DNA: TGCAGCGTTGAAAATATAGCGGGGACCACAGATACGCAGTATTTT.